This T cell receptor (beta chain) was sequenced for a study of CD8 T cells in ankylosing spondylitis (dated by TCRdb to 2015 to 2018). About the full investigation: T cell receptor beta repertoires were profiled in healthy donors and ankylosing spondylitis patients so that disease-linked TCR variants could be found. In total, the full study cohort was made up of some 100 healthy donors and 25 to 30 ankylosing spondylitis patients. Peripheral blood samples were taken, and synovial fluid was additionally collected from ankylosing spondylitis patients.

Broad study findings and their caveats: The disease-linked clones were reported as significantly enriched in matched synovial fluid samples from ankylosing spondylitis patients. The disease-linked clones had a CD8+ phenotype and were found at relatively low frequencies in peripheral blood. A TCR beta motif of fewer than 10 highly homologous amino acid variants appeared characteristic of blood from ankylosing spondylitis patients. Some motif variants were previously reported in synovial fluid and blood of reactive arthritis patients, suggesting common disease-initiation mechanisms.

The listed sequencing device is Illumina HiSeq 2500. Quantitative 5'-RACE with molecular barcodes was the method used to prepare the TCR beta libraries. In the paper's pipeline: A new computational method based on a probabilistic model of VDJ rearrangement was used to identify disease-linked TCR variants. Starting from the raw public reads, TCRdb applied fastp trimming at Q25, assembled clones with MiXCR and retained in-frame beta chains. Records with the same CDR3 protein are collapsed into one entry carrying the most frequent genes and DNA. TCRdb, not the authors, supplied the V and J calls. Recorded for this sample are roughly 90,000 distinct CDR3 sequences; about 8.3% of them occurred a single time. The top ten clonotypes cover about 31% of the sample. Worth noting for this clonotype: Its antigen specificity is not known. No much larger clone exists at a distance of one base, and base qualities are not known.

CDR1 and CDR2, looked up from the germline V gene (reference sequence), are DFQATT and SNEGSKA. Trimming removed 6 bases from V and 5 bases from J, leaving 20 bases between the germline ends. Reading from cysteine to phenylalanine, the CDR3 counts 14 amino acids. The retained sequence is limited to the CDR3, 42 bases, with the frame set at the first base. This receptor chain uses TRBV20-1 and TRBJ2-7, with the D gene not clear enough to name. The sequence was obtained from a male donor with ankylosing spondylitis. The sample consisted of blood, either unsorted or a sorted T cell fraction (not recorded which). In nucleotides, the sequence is TGCAGTGCCCTTATGCTGACTTCGGCTGACGAGCAGTACTTC. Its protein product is CSALMLTSADEQYF.